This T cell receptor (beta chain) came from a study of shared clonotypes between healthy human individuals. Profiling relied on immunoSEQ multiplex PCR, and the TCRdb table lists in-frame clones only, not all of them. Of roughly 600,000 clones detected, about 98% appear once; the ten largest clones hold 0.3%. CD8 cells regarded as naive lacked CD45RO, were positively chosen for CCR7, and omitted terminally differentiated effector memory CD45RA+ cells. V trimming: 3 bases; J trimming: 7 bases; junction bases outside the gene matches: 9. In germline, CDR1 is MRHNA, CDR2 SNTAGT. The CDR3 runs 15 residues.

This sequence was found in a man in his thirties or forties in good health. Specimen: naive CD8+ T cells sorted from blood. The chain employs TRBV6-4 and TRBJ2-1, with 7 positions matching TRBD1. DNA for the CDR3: TGTGCCAGCAGTGAGGTCCAGAGGGGGCGTAATGAGCAGTTCTTC. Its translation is CASSEVQRGRNEQFF.